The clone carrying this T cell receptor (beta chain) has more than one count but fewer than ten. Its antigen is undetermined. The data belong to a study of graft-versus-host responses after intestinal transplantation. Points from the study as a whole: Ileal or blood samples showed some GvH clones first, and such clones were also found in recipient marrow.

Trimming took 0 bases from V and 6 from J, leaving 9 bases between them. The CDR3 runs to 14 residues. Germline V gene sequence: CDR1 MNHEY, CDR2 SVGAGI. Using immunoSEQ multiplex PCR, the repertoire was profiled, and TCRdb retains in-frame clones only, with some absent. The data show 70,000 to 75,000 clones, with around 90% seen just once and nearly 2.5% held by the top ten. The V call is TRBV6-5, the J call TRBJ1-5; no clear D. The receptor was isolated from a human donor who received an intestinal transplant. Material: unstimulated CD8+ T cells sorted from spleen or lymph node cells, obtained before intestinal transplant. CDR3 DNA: TGTGCCAGCAGTTACTCTGCGGAAGGTCAGCCCCAGCATTTT. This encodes CASSYSAEGQPQHF.